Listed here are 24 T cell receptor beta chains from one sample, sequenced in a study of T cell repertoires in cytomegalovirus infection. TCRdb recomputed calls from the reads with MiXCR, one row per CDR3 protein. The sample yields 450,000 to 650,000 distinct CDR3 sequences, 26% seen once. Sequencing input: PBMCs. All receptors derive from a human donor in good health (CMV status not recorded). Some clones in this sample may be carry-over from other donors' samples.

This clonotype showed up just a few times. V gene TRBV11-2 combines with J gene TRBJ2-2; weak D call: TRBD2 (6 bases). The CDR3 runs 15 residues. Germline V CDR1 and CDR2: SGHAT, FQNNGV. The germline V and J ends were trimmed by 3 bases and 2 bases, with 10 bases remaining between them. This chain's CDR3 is CASSFRDFNTGELFF. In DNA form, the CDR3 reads TGTGCCAGCAGCTTCCGGGACTTTAACACCGGGGAGCTGTTTTTT.

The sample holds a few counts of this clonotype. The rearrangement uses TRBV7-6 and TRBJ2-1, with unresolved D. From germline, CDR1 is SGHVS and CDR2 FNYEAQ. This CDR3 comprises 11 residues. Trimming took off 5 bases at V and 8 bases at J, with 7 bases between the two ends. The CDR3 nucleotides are TGTGCCAGCAGCCGCCAGGATGAGCAGTTCTTC. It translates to CASSRQDEQFF.

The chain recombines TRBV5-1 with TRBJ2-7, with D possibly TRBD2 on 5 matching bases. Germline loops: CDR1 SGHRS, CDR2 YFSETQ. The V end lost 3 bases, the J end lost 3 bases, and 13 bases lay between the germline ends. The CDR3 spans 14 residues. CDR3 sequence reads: CASSWGADYYEQYF. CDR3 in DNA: TGCGCCAGCAGCTGGGGAGCGGATTACTACGAGCAGTACTTC.

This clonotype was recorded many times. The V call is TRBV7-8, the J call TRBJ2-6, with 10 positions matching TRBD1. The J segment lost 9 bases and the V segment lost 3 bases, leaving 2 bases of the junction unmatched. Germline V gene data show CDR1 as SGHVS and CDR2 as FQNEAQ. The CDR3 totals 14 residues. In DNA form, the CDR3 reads TGTGCCAGCAGCTTCCGGGACAGGGGCAACGTCCTGACTTTC. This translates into CASSFRDRGNVLTF.

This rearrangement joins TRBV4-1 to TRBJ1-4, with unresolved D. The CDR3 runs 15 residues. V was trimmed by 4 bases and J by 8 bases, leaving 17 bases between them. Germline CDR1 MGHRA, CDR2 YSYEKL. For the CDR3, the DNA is TGCGCCAGCAGCCCCATAGGTTCTGGTGGAGAAAAACTGTTTTTT. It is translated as CASSPIGSGGEKLFF.

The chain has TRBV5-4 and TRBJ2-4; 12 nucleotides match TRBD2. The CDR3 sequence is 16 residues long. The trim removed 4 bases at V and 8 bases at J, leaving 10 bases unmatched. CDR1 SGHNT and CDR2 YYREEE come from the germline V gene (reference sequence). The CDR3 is CASSRKTSGSGDIQYF. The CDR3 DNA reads TGTGCCAGCAGCCGAAAGACTAGCGGGAGCGGGGACATTCAGTACTTC.

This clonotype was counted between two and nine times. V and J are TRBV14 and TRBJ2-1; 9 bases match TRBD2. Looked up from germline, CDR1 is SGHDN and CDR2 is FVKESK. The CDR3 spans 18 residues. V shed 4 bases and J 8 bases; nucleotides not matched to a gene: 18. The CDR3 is CASSPGLAGVGLDYEQFF. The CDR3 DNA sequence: TGTGCCAGCAGCCCAGGATTAGCGGGAGTTGGTCTCGACTATGAGCAGTTCTTC. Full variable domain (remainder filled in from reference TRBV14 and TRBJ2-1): EAGVTQFPSHSVIEKGQTVTLRCDPISGHDNLYWYRRVMGKEIKFLLHFVKESKQDESGMPNNRFLAERTGGTYSTLKVQPAELEDSGVYFCASSPGLAGVGLDYEQFFGPGTRLTVL.

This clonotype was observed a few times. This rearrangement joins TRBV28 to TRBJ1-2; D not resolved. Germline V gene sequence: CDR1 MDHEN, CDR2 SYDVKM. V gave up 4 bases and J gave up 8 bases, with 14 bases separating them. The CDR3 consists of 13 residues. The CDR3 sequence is CASSSEWARGYTF. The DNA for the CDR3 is TGTGCCAGCAGTTCCGAATGGGCTCGGGGCTACACCTTC.

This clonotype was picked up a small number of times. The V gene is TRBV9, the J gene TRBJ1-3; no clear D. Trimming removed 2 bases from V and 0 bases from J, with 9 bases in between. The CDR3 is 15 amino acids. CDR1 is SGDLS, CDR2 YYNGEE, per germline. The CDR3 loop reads CASSVGGDSGNTIYF. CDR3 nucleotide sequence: TGTGCCAGCAGCGTTGGTGGAGACTCTGGAAACACCATATATTTT.

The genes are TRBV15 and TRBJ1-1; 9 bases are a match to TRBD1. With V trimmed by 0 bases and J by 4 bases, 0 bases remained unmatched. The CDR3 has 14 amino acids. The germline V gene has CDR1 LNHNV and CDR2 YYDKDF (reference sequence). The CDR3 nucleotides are TGTGCCACCAGCAGAGAACAGGGGGCCACTGAAGCTTTCTTT. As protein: CATSREQGATEAFF.

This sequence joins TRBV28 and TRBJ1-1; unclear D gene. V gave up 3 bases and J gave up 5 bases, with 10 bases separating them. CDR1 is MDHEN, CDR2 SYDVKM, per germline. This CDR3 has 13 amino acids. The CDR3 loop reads CASSFLVGTEAFF. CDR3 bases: TGTGCCAGCAGTTTTTTAGTAGGAACTGAAGCTTTCTTT.

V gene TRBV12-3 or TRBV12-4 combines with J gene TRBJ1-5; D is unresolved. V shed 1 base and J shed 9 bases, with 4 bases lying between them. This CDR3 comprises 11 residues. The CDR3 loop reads CASSLGRPQHF. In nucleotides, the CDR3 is TGTGCCAGCAGTTTAGGGAGGCCCCAGCATTTT.

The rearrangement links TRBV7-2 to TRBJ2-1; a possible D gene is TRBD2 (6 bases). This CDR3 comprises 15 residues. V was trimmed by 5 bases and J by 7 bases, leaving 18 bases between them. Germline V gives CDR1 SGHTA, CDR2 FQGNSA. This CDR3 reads CASSPSARGRNEQFF. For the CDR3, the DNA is TGTGCCAGCAGCCCTAGCGCAAGAGGGCGGAATGAGCAGTTCTTC.

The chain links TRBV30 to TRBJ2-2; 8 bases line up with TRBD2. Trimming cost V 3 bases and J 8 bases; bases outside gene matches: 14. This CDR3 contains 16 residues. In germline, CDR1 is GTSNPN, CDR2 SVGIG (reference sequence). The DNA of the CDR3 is TGTGCCTGGAGCCTTCGGGGGGGCATGATGGGTGGGGAGCTGTTTTTT. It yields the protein CAWSLRGGMMGGELFF.

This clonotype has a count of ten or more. CDR3 sequence reads: CASSLTPGMGYEQYF. In DNA form, the CDR3 reads TGTGCCAGCAGCTTAACCCCGGGCATGGGTTACGAGCAGTACTTC. The gene calls are TRBV7-2 and TRBJ2-7; D uncertain. V lost 2 bases and J lost 4, with 15 bases in between. The CDR3 runs to 15 residues. In germline, CDR1 is SGHTA, CDR2 FQGNSA.

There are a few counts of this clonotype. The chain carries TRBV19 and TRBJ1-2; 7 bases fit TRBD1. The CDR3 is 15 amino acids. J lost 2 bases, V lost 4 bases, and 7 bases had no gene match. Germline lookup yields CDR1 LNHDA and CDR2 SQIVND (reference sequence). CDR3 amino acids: CASSTDRRQNYGYTF. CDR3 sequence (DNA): TGTGCCAGTAGTACGGACAGGCGACAGAACTATGGCTACACCTTC. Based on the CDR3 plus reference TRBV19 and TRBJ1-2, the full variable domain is DGGITQSPKYLFRKEGQNVTLSCEQNLNHDAMYWYRQDPGQGLRLIYYSQIVNDFQKGDIAEGYSVSREKKESFPLTVTSAQKNPTAFYLCASSTDRRQNYGYTFGSGTRLTVV.

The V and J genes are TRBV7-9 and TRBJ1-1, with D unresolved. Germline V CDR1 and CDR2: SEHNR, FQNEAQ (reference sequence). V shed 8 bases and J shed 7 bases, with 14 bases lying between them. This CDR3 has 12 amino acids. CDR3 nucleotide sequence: TGTGCCAGCCTGGGAGTTTTAAATGAAGCTTTCTTT. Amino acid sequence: CASLGVLNEAFF.

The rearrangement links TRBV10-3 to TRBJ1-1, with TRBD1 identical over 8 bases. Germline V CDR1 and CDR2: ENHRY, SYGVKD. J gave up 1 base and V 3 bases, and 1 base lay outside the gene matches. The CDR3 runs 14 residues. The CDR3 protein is CAISEQGENTEAFF. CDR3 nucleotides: TGTGCCATCAGTGAACAGGGGGAGAACACTGAAGCTTTCTTT.

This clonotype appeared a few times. In DNA, the CDR3 is TGTGCCAGCAGTTCCCCCACAGGAAGGGAGACCCAGTACTTC. Encoded protein: CASSSPTGRETQYF. The chain recombines TRBV28 with TRBJ2-5, with a weak D call TRBD1 (5 bases). This CDR3 region has 14 residues. V was shortened by 4 bases and J by 5 bases, with 14 bases between the two germline ends. The germline CDR1 and CDR2 sequences are MDHEN and SYDVKM.

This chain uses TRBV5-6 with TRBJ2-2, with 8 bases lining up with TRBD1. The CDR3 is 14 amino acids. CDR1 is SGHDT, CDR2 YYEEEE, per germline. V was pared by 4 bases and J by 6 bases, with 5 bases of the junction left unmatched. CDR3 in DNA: TGTGCCAGCAGCAAACAGGGGGAGGCCGGGGAGCTGTTTTTT. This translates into CASSKQGEAGELFF. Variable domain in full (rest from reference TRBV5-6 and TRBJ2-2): DAGVTQSPTHLIKTRGQQVTLRCSPKSGHDTVSWYQQALGQGPQFIFQYYEEEERQRGNFPDRFSGHQFPNYSSELNVNALLLGDSALYLCASSKQGEAGELFFGEGSRLTVL.

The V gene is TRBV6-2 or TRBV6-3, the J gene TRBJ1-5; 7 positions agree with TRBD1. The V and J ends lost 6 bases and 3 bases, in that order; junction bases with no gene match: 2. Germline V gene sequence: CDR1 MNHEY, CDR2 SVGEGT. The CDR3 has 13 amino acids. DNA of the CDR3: TGTGCCAGCAGGACAGGGAACAATCAGCCCCAGCATTTT. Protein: CASRTGNNQPQHF.

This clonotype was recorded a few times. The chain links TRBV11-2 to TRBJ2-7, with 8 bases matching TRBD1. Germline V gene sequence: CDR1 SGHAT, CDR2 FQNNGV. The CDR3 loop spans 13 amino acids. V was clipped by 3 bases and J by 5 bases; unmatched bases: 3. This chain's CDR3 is CASSFQGANEQYF. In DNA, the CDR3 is TGTGCCAGCAGCTTCCAGGGGGCCAACGAGCAGTACTTC.

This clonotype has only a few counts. The CDR3 DNA is TGTGCCAGCAGCGACCCCAATCTAGCGCCCCCGAGCACAGATACGCAGTATTTT. It codes for CASSDPNLAPPSTDTQYF. The J gene is TRBJ2-3, the V gene TRBV9, with D maybe TRBD2 (6 bases). Germline V gene data show CDR1 as SGDLS and CDR2 as YYNGEE. This CDR3 is 18 amino acids long. The ends were cut back, 3 bases at V and 0 bases at J, with 20 bases in the middle. Drawing the rest from reference TRBV9 and TRBJ2-3, the complete variable domain is DSGVTQTPKHLITATGQRVTLRCSPRSGDLSVYWYQQSLDQGLQFLIQYYNGEERAKGNILERFSAQQFPDLHSELNLSSLELGDSALYFCASSDPNLAPPSTDTQYFGPGTRLTVL.

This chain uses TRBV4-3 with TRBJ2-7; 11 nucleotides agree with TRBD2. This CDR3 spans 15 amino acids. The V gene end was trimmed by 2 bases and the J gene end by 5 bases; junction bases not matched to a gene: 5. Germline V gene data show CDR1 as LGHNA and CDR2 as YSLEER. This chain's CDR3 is CASSQILAGGHEQYF. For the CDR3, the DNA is TGCGCCAGCAGCCAAATTCTAGCGGGAGGTCACGAGCAGTACTTC.